These 9 T cell receptor beta chains were all obtained from the same sample, sequenced in a study of cytomegalovirus exposure and HLA in healthy donors. With 60 Vbeta and 13 Jbeta primers, the PCR was carried out. Sequenced by immunoSEQ multiplex PCR; TCRdb stores in-frame clones only, minus some. There are tens of thousands of clones in the sample; roughly 67% occur only once, and about 2.3% lies in the top ten. Sequencing input: PBMCs. Receptor source: a human donor in good health.

This clone appeared a few times. DNA of the CDR3: TGTGCCAGCAGCCAAGGACAGGGCCCGAACACTGAAGCTTTCTTT. Residues: CASSQGQGPNTEAFF. The chain joins TRBV14 to TRBJ1-1, with TRBD1 identical over 7 bases. The V segment lost 1 base and the J segment 1 base; nucleotides outside the gene matches: 3. The CDR3 is 15 amino acids. Germline loops: CDR1 SGHDN, CDR2 FVKESK.

The chain recombines TRBV18 with TRBJ2-7, with D perhaps TRBD1 (5 bases). Germline V CDR1 and CDR2: KGHSH, LQKENI. This CDR3 has 13 amino acids. Trimming removed 4 bases from V and 1 base from J, with 8 bases in between. CDR3 loop: CASSQTGSYEQYF. The CDR3 region has the DNA TGTGCCAGCTCACAAACAGGTTCCTACGAGCAGTACTTC.

The chain carries TRBV29-1 and TRBJ1-1; a possible D gene is TRBD1 (6 bases). Germline CDR1 SQVTM, CDR2 ANQGSEA. The CDR3 covers 15 residues. Trimming removed 1 base from V and 7 bases from J, with 19 bases in between. CDR3 in DNA: TGCAGCGTTGAAGTGAGGGCGCCAGGGGCCCGTGAAGCTTTCTTT. This sequence encodes CSVEVRAPGAREAFF.

The chain couples TRBV5-1 to TRBJ1-3; tentatively, D is TRBD1 (6 bases). The CDR3 length is 15 residues. Germline-derived CDR1 and CDR2 are SGHRS and YFSETQ. Trimming removed 1 base from V and 4 bases from J, with 12 bases in between. The CDR3 region is CASSLIPGVGNTIYF. The CDR3 DNA reads TGCGCCAGCAGCTTGATCCCAGGGGTCGGAAACACCATATATTTT.

The gene calls are TRBV6-5 and TRBJ1-2; 7 bases agree with TRBD1. The germline V gene has CDR1 MNHEY and CDR2 SVGAGI. There are 14 residues in the CDR3. The ends lost 6 bases at V and 2 bases at J; junction bases unmatched: 6. CDR3 sequence reads: CASRPTGENYGYTF. The CDR3 DNA follows: TGTGCCAGCAGGCCAACAGGGGAAAACTATGGCTACACCTTC.

The rearrangement links TRBV6-1 to TRBJ1-5; 10 bases fit TRBD1. J was trimmed by 0 bases and V by 4 bases; bases with no gene match: 6. Germline lookup yields CDR1 MNHNS and CDR2 SASEGT. This CDR3 has 17 amino acids. The CDR3 loop reads CASSVTGGGNSNQPQHF. The CDR3, as DNA: TGTGCCAGCAGTGTGACAGGGGGCGGGAATAGCAATCAGCCCCAGCATTTT.

This clone was recorded a few times. The chain carries TRBV29-1 and TRBJ2-3; the D gene is possibly TRBD1 (5 bases). CDR1 and CDR2 from the germline V gene are SQVTM and ANQGSEA. This CDR3 spans 13 amino acids. The V and J ends lost 3 bases and 3 bases respectively, with 10 bases between them. The DNA for the CDR3 is TGCAGCGTTGACGGGCAGGGAACAGATACGCAGTATTTT. Translated: CSVDGQGTDTQYF.

The chain links TRBV4-3 to TRBJ2-3; tentatively, D is TRBD2 (7 bases). This CDR3 spans 16 amino acids. V was shortened by 1 base and J by 6 bases, with 17 bases between the two germline ends. Germline lookup yields CDR1 LGHNA and CDR2 YSLEER. CDR3 residues: CASSQGPGGPRDTQYF. In DNA form, the CDR3 reads TGCGCCAGCAGCCAAGGGCCCGGGGGGCCTCGGGATACGCAGTATTTT.

This chain links TRBV5-1 with TRBJ2-1; TRBD2 matches at 12 bases. J was trimmed by 3 bases and V by 2 bases; bases with no gene match: 3. Per the germline V gene, CDR1 is SGHRS and CDR2 is YFSETQ. This CDR3 is 16 amino acids long. The CDR3 region has the DNA TGCGCCAGCAGCTTCTCGACTAGCGGGGGCTACAATGAGCAGTTCTTC. It translates to CASSFSTSGGYNEQFF. Looking up the rest from reference TRBV5-1 and TRBJ2-1 gives the full variable domain: KAGVTQTPRYLIKTRGQQVTLSCSPISGHRSVSWYQQTPGQGLQFLFEYFSETQRNKGNFPGRFSGRQFSNSRSEMNVSTLELGDSALYLCASSFSTSGGYNEQFFGPGTRLTVL.